Listed here are 8 T cell receptor beta chains from one sample, sequenced in a study of cytomegalovirus exposure and HLA in healthy donors. A multiplex PCR was run with 60 Vbeta primers and 13 Jbeta primers. Measured with immunoSEQ multiplex PCR; TCRdb has only the in-frame clones, and not every one. Of over 100,000 clones listed, about 73% are singletons. Sequenced material: PBMCs. These receptors were obtained from a woman aged 35 to 49 in good health and CMV-seropositive.

The rearrangement links TRBV5-1 to TRBJ1-1; D ambiguous. Per germline, CDR1 SGHRS and CDR2 YFSETQ. V lost 4 bases and J lost 7, with 17 bases in between. There are 14 residues in the CDR3. The CDR3 DNA reads as TGCGCCAGCAGCCCCGACCCCACAAGAGGTGAAGCTTTCTTT. This codes for CASSPDPTRGEAFF.

This clone occurred a few times. This chain links TRBV5-1 with TRBJ2-1, with unresolved D. Germline CDR1 and CDR2: SGHRS and YFSETQ. V was pared by 0 bases and J by 3 bases, with 13 bases between. The CDR3 runs 16 residues. The CDR3 DNA follows: TGCGCCAGCAGCTTGGATGTGGGCAGGATCTACAATGAGCAGTTCTTC. Amino acid sequence: CASSLDVGRIYNEQFF. Variable domain in full (rest from reference TRBV5-1 and TRBJ2-1): KAGVTQTPRYLIKTRGQQVTLSCSPISGHRSVSWYQQTPGQGLQFLFEYFSETQRNKGNFPGRFSGRQFSNSRSEMNVSTLELGDSALYLCASSLDVGRIYNEQFFGPGTRLTVL.

The sample holds one count of this clone. The rearrangement joins TRBV9 to TRBJ1-1, with D tentatively TRBD1 (6 bases). Germline V lookup: CDR1 SGDLS, CDR2 YYNGEE. V lost 3 bases and J lost 2, with 14 bases in between. The CDR3 covers 15 residues. Here the CDR3 reads CASSAYRDTNTEAFF. CDR3 DNA sequence: TGTGCCAGCAGCGCCTATCGGGACACCAACACTGAAGCTTTCTTT.

A single count supports this clone. V is TRBV6-4 and J is TRBJ2-5, with 10 nucleotides matching TRBD1. CDR1 MRHNA and CDR2 SNTAGT come from the germline V gene. Trimming cost V 6 bases and J 2 bases; bases outside gene matches: 12. The length of the CDR3 is 17 residues. The CDR3 DNA sequence: TGTGCCAGCAGCCGTTTAACCCGGGGACAGGGGCAAGAGACCCAGTACTTC. This gives the protein CASSRLTRGQGQETQYF.

The V gene is TRBV2, the J gene TRBJ2-5, with D possibly matching TRBD2 (6 bases). The J call may be faulty, since TRBJ2-7 better matches the DNA end. The germline V gene encodes CDR1 SNHLY and CDR2 FYNNEI. The CDR3 runs 14 residues. The CDR3 here is CASSVSGRIYEQYF. DNA for the CDR3: TGTGCCAGCAGTGTGAGCGGGCGTATCTACGAGCAGTACTTC.

The chain joins TRBV5-1 to TRBJ1-1; D may be TRBD1 (6 bases). This CDR3 is 16 amino acids long. V was pared by 3 bases and J by 3 bases, with 18 bases between. Germline V gene sequence: CDR1 SGHRS, CDR2 YFSETQ. In nucleotides, the CDR3 is TGCGCCAGCAGCTCGCAACCGACAGGCCCGGACACTGAAGCTTTCTTT. Translation: CASSSQPTGPDTEAFF.

Only a few counts were recorded for this clone. The rearrangement uses TRBV6-5 and TRBJ2-3; D possibly corresponds to TRBD1 (5 bases). There are 15 residues in the CDR3. V was cut by 0 bases and J by 1 base, with 8 bases left in between. The germline V gene has CDR1 MNHEY and CDR2 SVGAGI. The DNA for the CDR3 is TGTGCCAGCAGTTACTCGACAGCACGCACAGATACGCAGTATTTT. Translation: CASSYSTARTDTQYF.

This chain uses TRBV2 with TRBJ2-7, with TRBD2 identical over 9 bases. This CDR3 has 13 amino acids. Per germline, CDR1 SNHLY and CDR2 FYNNEI. V lost 6 bases and J lost 13; bases outside the gene matches: 13. The CDR3 DNA reads as TGTGCCAGCAGCGAGGAGACTAGCGGAGGGCAATACTTC. This translates into CASSEETSGGQYF. The full variable domain, rest sourced from reference TRBV2 and TRBJ2-7, is EPEVTQTPSHQVTQMGQEVILRCVPISNHLYFYWYRQILGQKVEFLVSFYNNEISEKSEIFDDQFSVERPDGSNFTLKIRSTKLEDSAMYFCASSEETSGGQYFGPGTRLTVT.